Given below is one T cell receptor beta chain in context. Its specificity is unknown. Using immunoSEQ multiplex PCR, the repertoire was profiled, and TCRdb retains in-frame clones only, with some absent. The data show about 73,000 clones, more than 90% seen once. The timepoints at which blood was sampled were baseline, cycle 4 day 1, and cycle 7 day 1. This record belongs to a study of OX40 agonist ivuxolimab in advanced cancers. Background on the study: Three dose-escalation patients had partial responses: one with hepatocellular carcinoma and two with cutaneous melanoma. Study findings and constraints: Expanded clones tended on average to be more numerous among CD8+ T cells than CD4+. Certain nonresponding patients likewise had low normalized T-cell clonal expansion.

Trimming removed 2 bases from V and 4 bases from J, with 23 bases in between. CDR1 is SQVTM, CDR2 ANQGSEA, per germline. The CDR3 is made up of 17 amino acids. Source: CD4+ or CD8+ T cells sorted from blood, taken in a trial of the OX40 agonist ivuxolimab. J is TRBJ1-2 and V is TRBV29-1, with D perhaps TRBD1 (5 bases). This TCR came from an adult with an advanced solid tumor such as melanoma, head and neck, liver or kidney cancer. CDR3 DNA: TGCAGCGTTGAACTACCTGCGTTGGGCAGGGCATCCTATGGCTACACCTTC. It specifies CSVELPALGRASYGYTF. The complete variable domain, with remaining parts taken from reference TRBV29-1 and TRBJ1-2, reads SAVISQKPSRDICQRGTSLTIQCQVDSQVTMMFWYRQQPGQSLTLIATANQGSEATYESGFVIDKFPISRPNLTFSTLTVSNMSPEDSSIYLCSVELPALGRASYGYTFGSGTRLTVV.